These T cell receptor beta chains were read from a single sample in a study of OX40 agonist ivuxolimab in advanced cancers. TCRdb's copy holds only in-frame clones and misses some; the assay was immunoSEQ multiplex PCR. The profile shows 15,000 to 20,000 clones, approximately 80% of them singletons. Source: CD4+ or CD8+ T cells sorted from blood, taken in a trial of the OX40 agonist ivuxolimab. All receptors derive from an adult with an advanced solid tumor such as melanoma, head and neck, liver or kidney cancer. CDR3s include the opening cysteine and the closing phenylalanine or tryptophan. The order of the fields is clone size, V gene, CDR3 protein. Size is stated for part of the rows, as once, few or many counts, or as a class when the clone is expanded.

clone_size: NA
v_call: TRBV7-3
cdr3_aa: CASSLDSGNQPQHF

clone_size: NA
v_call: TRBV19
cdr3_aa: CASSSDFYNEQFF

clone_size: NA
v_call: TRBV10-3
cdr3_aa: CAIRGQGAGGNTEAFF

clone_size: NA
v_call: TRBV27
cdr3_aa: CASSFVSGSYEQYF

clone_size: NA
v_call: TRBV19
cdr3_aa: CASSILENTGELFF

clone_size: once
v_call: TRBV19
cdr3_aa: CASSIPLLAGGAYEQYF

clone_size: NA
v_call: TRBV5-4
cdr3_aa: CASSLAVAGITDTQYF

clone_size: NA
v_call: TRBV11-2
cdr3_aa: CASSLGVGLAGDEQFF

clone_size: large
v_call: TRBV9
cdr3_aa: CASSVLAGPTDTQYF

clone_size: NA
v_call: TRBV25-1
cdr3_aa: CASSEYPVGGKTEAFF

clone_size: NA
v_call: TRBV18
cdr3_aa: CASSQGGETQYF

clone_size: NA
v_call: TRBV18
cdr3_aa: CASSPGLQETQYF

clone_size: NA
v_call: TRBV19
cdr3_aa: CASSMGLANEQFF

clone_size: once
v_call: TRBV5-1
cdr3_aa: CASSPLPGHGQETQYF

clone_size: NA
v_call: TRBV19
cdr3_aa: CASSKTFLPGQGSGNTIYF

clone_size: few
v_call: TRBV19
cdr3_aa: CASRADQGNQPQHF

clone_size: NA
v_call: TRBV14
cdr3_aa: CASGGVRSSGNTIYF

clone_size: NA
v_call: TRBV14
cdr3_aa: CASSRDFYGYTF

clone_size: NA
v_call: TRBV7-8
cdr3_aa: CASSPLYVETQYF

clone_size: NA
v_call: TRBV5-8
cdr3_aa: CASSHSSYEQYF

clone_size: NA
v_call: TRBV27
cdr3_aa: CASSLGQGGPDTQYF

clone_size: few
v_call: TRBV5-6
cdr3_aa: CASSLPSTGRDTEAFF

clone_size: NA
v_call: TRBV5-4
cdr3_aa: CASSKDGDIDEQYF

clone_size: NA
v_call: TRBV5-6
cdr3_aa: CASSAGTGGEQYF

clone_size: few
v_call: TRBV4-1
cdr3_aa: CASSETHRASSNEKLFF

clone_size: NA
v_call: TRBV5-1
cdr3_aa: CASRLRSEPPYEQYF

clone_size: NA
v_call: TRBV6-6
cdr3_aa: CASSFYSNQPQHF

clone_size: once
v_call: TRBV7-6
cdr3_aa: CASFNPPAPEAFF

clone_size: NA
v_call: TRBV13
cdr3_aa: CASSSTGRVRNTEAFF

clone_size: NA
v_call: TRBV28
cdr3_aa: CASSSRGFNSPLHF

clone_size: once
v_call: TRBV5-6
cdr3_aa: CASSLTQLDMRIYQETQYF

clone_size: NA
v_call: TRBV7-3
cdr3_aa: CASSLGQGGSPLHF

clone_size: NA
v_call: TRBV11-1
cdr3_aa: CASSRVRGGNTEAFF

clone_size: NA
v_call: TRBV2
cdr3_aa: CASSGIGTSNEQYF

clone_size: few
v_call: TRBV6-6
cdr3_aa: CASSYASGPQETQYF

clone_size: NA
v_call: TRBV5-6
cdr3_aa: CASSLAPGAGYTIYF

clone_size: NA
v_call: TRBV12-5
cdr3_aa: CASGSPGQGNTGELFF

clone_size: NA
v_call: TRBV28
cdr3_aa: CASTPGGILGGVGNTEAFF

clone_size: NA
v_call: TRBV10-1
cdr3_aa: CASSDYSGGFNEQFF

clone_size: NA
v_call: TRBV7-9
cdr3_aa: CASSDRASSYNSPLHF

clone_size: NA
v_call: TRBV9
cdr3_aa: CASSPAGRGYTF

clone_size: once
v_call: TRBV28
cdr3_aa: CASSPGTVDSGNTIYF

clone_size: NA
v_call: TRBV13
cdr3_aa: CASSFQRNYGYTF

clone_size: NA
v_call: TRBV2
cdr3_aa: CASSAPGRDSPLHF

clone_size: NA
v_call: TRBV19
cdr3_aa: CASSLAGGPKNIQYF

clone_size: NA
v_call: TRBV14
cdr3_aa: CASSPRLAEGETQYF

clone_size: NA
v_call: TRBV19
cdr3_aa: CASSIFGGAEDTQYF

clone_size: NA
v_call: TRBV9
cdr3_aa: CASSAGQGVRSSSGNTIYF

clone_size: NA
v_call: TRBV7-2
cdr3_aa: CASSLSGPGNQPQHF

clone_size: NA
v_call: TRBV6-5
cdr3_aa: CASSYGRNYEQYF

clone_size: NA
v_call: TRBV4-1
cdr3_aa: CASSQLILQGEAEAFF

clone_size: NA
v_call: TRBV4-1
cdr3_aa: CASSQEGQGTNQPQHF

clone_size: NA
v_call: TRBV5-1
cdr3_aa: CASSLGSGSHYNEQFF

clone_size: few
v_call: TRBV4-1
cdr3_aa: CASSRPGQGWDEQYF